The 28 T cell receptor beta chains below were found in one sample sequenced in a study of memory CD4+ T cells and cytomegalovirus serostatus. The sort gate was single viable CD3+CD4+CD8-CD45RO+ cells for memory CD4+ T cells. TCRdb's copy holds only in-frame clones and misses some; the assay was immunoSEQ multiplex PCR. The table records approximately 53,000 clones, around 80% of them present only once. The sequencing input was memory CD4+ T cells from blood. The receptor set was obtained from an adult in good health and CMV-seronegative.

The chain couples TRBV7-9 to TRBJ2-1, with 7 bases lining up with TRBD1. Germline V gene sequence: CDR1 SEHNR, CDR2 FQNEAQ (reference sequence). The CDR3 is made up of 15 amino acids. With V trimmed by 4 bases and J by 12 bases, 15 bases remained unmatched. The chain's CDR3 is CASSSYQHTDRVQFF. CDR3 bases: TGTGCCAGCAGCTCCTACCAACATACCGACAGGGTGCAGTTCTTC.

This clone was seen a few times. V and J are TRBV5-1 and TRBJ2-7; 8 bases are shared with TRBD2. This CDR3 spans 14 amino acids. After removal of 1 base from V and 1 base from J, the junction contained 1 base not matched to a gene. Germline CDR1 SGHRS, CDR2 YFSETQ. The CDR3 DNA sequence: TGCGCCAGCAGCTTGAGCGGGGGTTCCTACGAGCAGTACTTC. It specifies CASSLSGGSYEQYF.

This chain connects TRBV27 to TRBJ1-2; 9 nucleotides line up with TRBD1. Germline lookup yields CDR1 MNHEY and CDR2 SMNVEV (reference sequence). This CDR3 is built from 14 residues. Trimming at V came to 3 bases and at J to 6 bases, leaving 5 bases not matched to a gene. CDR3 in DNA: TGTGCCAGCAGTTTTAAGGACAGGGGTCATGGCTACACCTTC. It translates to CASSFKDRGHGYTF.

CDR3 region: CASTRGTEAFF. CDR3 nucleotide sequence: TGTGCCAGCACCAGGGGCACTGAAGCTTTCTTT. The J gene is TRBJ1-1, the V gene TRBV27; possible D gene TRBD1, 6 bases. There are 11 residues in the CDR3. Trimming shortened V by 7 bases and J by 4 bases, and 7 bases separated the two germline ends. The germline V gene has CDR1 MNHEY and CDR2 SMNVEV (reference sequence).

V gene TRBV10-3 combines with J gene TRBJ2-2; TRBD2 matches at 9 bases. Germline CDR1 ENHRY, CDR2 SYGVKD. After removal of 4 bases from V and 3 bases from J, the junction contained 3 bases not matched to a gene. This CDR3 spans 15 amino acids. The CDR3 here is CAISGTSVDTGELFF. CDR3 sequence (DNA): TGTGCCATCAGTGGGACTAGCGTTGACACCGGGGAGCTGTTTTTT.

This chain uses TRBV12-1 with TRBJ2-5. TRBV12-1 is a pseudogene segment. This CDR3 comprises 11 residues. The CDR3 spells CASSFGETQYF. Here the CDR3 DNA reads TGTGCCAGCAGCTTTGGAGAGACCCAGTACTTC.

This sequence joins TRBV28 and TRBJ1-1; perhaps TRBD1 as D (5 bases). Trimming removed 2 bases at V and 3 bases at J, with 19 bases between. The CDR3 has 17 residues. From germline, CDR1 is MDHEN and CDR2 SYDVKM. The DNA of the CDR3 is TGTGCCAGCAGTTTAGTAAGTGTCCTGGGGGGGGACACTGAAGCTTTCTTT. It encodes CASSLVSVLGGDTEAFF.

The table lists this clone with a few counts. The chain employs TRBV6-6 and TRBJ2-7; D gene uncertain. The germline V gene encodes CDR1 MNHNY and CDR2 SVGAGI (reference sequence). This CDR3 comprises 14 residues. The V end lost 7 bases, the J end lost 0 bases, and 13 bases lay between the germline ends. Written as DNA, the CDR3 is TGTGCCAGCACCCGTTTTTCTAGCTCCTACGAGCAGTACTTC. Amino acid sequence: CASTRFSSSYEQYF.

The chain has TRBV6-1 and TRBJ2-7; 12 bases are shared with TRBD2. Germline V gene lookup returns CDR1 MNHNS and CDR2 SASEGT. V was pared by 0 bases and J by 7 bases, with 7 bases of the junction left unmatched. This CDR3 spans 16 amino acids. CDR3 loop: CASSEALTSGSDEQYF. The CDR3 bases are TGTGCCAGCAGTGAAGCGTTGACTAGCGGGAGCGATGAGCAGTACTTC.

The J gene is TRBJ2-7, the V gene TRBV29-1, with 9 bases identical to TRBD2. Trimming cost V 4 bases and J 3 bases; bases outside gene matches: 13. The CDR3 contains 16 residues. Per germline, CDR1 SQVTM and CDR2 ANQGSEA. The CDR3 is CSVVGSGRRGGYEQYF. CDR3 sequence (DNA): TGCAGCGTTGTGGGTAGCGGGAGACGTGGCGGCTACGAGCAGTACTTC.

V and J are TRBV19 and TRBJ2-1, with 9 bases aligning to TRBD1. The germline V gene has CDR1 LNHDA and CDR2 SQIVND (reference sequence). The CDR3 is made up of 15 amino acids. The V gene end was trimmed by 5 bases and the J gene end by 4 bases; junction bases not matched to a gene: 6. The CDR3 protein is CASSLDRGSYNEQFF. In DNA, the CDR3 is TGTGCCAGTAGTCTCGACAGGGGGAGTTACAATGAGCAGTTCTTC.

The V and J genes are TRBV5-4 and TRBJ2-7, with 7 bases identical to TRBD1. The CDR3 runs to 13 residues. V shed 4 bases and J 3 bases; nucleotides not matched to a gene: 4. Germline loops: CDR1 SGHNT, CDR2 YYREEE (reference sequence). The CDR3 DNA sequence: TGTGCCAGCAGCCTCGACAGGGACTACGAGCAGTACTTC. Translated, it gives CASSLDRDYEQYF.

Written as DNA, the CDR3 is TGTGCCAGCAGTGAGACCCTTGCGAGGGAGCAGTACTTC. Translated: CASSETLAREQYF. The V gene is TRBV6-5, the J gene TRBJ2-7; D unclear. The CDR3 runs to 13 residues. Trimming shortened V by 5 bases and J by 7 bases, and 15 bases separated the two germline ends. The germline V gene encodes CDR1 MNHEY and CDR2 SVGAGI.

This chain links TRBV10-3 with TRBJ1-5; maybe TRBD1 (5 bases). CDR1 is ENHRY, CDR2 SYGVKD, per germline. This CDR3 has 17 residues. Trimming stripped 10 bases from V and 0 bases from J, with 22 bases between. In DNA form, the CDR3 reads TGTGCCAGCAAAACGGAGGGGAGAGGATTTAGCAATCAGCCCCAGCATTTT. Translation gives CASKTEGRGFSNQPQHF.

The chain uses TRBV5-4 and TRBJ2-7; 7 bases match TRBD2. CDR1 and CDR2 (germline): SGHNT, YYREEE (reference sequence). With V trimmed by 4 bases and J by 0 bases, 7 bases remained unmatched. The CDR3 runs to 15 residues. As DNA, the CDR3 is TGTGCCAGCAGCGTGGGGGGGAGTAGCTCCTACGAGCAGTACTTC. Its translation: CASSVGGSSSYEQYF.

Worth noting for this clone: The sample holds other DNA sequences that translate to the same CDR3. This chain uses TRBV6-1 with TRBJ2-3; TRBD1 agrees at 7 bases. The CDR3 covers 14 residues. The germline gives CDR1 MNHNS, CDR2 SASEGT. The V gene end was trimmed by 6 bases and the J gene end by 0 bases; junction bases not matched to a gene: 3. In nucleotides, the CDR3 is TGTGCCAGCAGGACAGGGTCTAGCACAGATACGCAGTATTTT. Its translation is CASRTGSSTDTQYF.

This clone showed up just once. At one end, the junction sequence differs from germline, possibly due to a read error. The rearrangement links TRBV7-9 to TRBJ2-3, with TRBD2 matching over 10 bases. CDR1 and CDR2 (germline): SEHNR, FQNEAQ (reference sequence). The CDR3 runs to 12 residues. The CDR3 spells CASSLTSGTNNF. CDR3 nucleotide sequence: TGTGCCAGCAGCCTAACTAGCGGGACAAATAATTTT.

This chain connects TRBV6-5 to TRBJ1-5, with D uncertain. Germline values: CDR1 MNHEY, CDR2 SVGAGI. Trimming stripped 6 bases from V and 5 bases from J, with 11 bases between. This CDR3 region has 13 residues. CDR3 residues: CASREDGHQPQHF. CDR3 nucleotides: TGTGCCAGCAGGGAGGACGGCCATCAGCCCCAGCATTTT.

DNA of the CDR3: TGTGCCAGCAGCAAATCCAGGGGGAGGGAGACCCAGTACTTC. Translated: CASSKSRGRETQYF. This rearrangement joins TRBV7-8 to TRBJ2-5, with D possibly matching TRBD1 (7 bases). CDR3 length: 14 residues. Looked up from germline, CDR1 is SGHVS and CDR2 is FQNEAQ. Trimming shortened V by 5 bases and J by 5 bases, and 15 bases separated the two germline ends. The variable domain in full, with the rest retrieved from reference TRBV7-8 and TRBJ2-5, is GAGVSQSPRYKVAKRGQDVALRCDPISGHVSLFWYQQALGQGPEFLTYFQNEAQLDKSGLPSDRFFAERPEGSVSTLKIQRTQQEDSAVYLCASSKSRGRETQYFGPGTRLLVL.

The rearrangement joins TRBV4-1 to TRBJ2-3; 15 bases line up with TRBD2. The J segment lost 6 bases and the V segment lost 4 bases, leaving 8 bases of the junction unmatched. Germline V gene sequence: CDR1 MGHRA, CDR2 YSYEKL. The CDR3 runs to 17 residues. CDR3 residues: CASSPRTSGRGRDTQYF. The DNA of the CDR3 is TGCGCCAGCAGCCCCAGGACTAGCGGGAGGGGACGGGATACGCAGTATTTT.

The rearrangement links TRBV28 to TRBJ1-2, with TRBD1 as a possible D gene (5 bases). Trimming removed 3 bases from V and 4 bases from J, with 12 bases in between. CDR3 size: 14 residues. The germline V gene encodes CDR1 MDHEN and CDR2 SYDVKM. The CDR3 nucleotides read TGTGCCAGCAGTTTTGGAACAGGACCCTATGGCTACACCTTC. It codes for CASSFGTGPYGYTF.

As concerns this clone: The same CDR3 arises from other DNA sequences in this sample as well. The J gene is TRBJ1-1, the V gene TRBV7-3, with TRBD1 matching 10 bases. V dropped 3 bases and J dropped 8; count of bases not matched to a gene: 3. This CDR3 is 13 amino acids long. CDR1 is SGHTA, CDR2 FQGTGA, per germline. CDR3 in DNA: TGTGCCAGCAGCTTGACAGGGGGCTCCGAAGCTTTCTTT. It specifies CASSLTGGSEAFF.

A word on this clone: Other nucleotide sequences in the sample specify the same CDR3. V is TRBV9 and J is TRBJ2-1; D perhaps matches TRBD1 (6 bases). CDR3 length equals 15 residues. V was cut by 0 bases and J by 1 base, with 8 bases left in between. Germline CDR1 SGDLS, CDR2 YYNGEE. CDR3 nucleotides: TGTGCCAGCAGCGTAGCAGGACAGTCCTACAATGAGCAGTTCTTC. It translates to CASSVAGQSYNEQFF.

This chain links TRBV5-1 with TRBJ2-7; D may match TRBD1 or TRBD2 (6 bases each). Germline CDR1 is SGHRS and CDR2 is YFSETQ. Trimming removed 9 bases from V and 3 bases from J, with 16 bases in between. The CDR3 contains 13 residues. The CDR3 is CATKGGPNYEQYF. In DNA, the CDR3 is TGCGCCACCAAGGGGGGACCAAACTACGAGCAGTACTTC.

This clone has only a few counts. The chain links TRBV5-4 to TRBJ1-1, with D uncertain. CDR3 length equals 13 residues. The germline V gene has CDR1 SGHNT and CDR2 YYREEE (reference sequence). Between the trimmed V and J ends, which lost 2 bases and 5 bases, there was a span of 10 bases. CDR3 region: CASSFSEGTEAFF. The DNA for the CDR3 is TGTGCCAGCAGCTTTTCCGAGGGTACTGAAGCTTTCTTT.

V and J are TRBV7-3 and TRBJ2-1, with 7 bases fitting TRBD1. CDR1 SGHTA and CDR2 FQGTGA come from the germline V gene. CDR3 length: 13 amino acids. Trimming took 5 bases from V and 8 from J; bases not matched to a gene: 6. The CDR3 coding sequence is TGTGCCAGCAGCAAGGACAGGTTTTATGAGCAGTTCTTC. It specifies CASSKDRFYEQFF. The full variable domain, its missing parts supplied by reference TRBV7-3 and TRBJ2-1, is GAGVSQTPSNKVTEKGKYVELRCDPISGHTALYWYRQSLGQGPEFLIYFQGTGAADDSGLPNDRFFAVRPEGSVSTLKIQRTERGDSAVYLCASSKDRFYEQFFGPGTRLTVL.

The rearrangement uses TRBV30 and TRBJ2-2; TRBD1 might be the D (5 bases). From germline, CDR1 is GTSNPN and CDR2 SVGIG (reference sequence). This CDR3 contains 15 residues. Trimming pared 0 bases from V and 3 bases from J, leaving 11 bases between. The CDR3 loop reads CAWSVRGAHTGELFF. CDR3 bases: TGTGCCTGGAGTGTAAGGGGTGCGCACACCGGGGAGCTGTTTTTT.

This rearrangement joins TRBV29-1 to TRBJ1-1, with D hard to call. The ends were cut back, 5 bases at V and 3 bases at J, with 13 bases in the middle. There are 13 residues in the CDR3. Germline loops: CDR1 SQVTM, CDR2 ANQGSEA. CDR3 bases: TGCAGCGTTCCCCACCTCGGGTACACTGAAGCTTTCTTT. It codes for CSVPHLGYTEAFF.